These T cell receptor beta chains were read from a single sample in a study of T cells in Graves' hyperthyroidism and ophthalmopathy. MiXCR, applied by TCRdb to the multiplex PCR reads, yields one record per CDR3 protein. Here the sample spans fewer than 850,000 distinct CDR3 sequences, roughly 17% being singletons. The sample taken for sequencing was blood. These receptors were obtained from a man between 50 and 59 years old with Graves' hyperthyroidism. Each CDR3 is given with its conserved first and last residue.

>TRBV7-2|TRBJ2-5
CASSSRQGVGETQYF
>TRBV27|TRBJ2-7
CASSYGNLYEQYF
>TRBV28|TRBJ2-5
CASSLTQGLETQYF
>TRBV20-1|TRBJ2-5
CSARDLVDHQETQYF
>TRBV12-3/TRBV12-4|TRBJ2-7
CASSLPAGEQYF
>TRBV6-2/TRBV6-3|TRBJ1-1
CASSRDGKMNTEAFF
>TRBV5-6|TRBJ2-5
CASTRLVEEKGTQYF
>TRBV13|TRBJ2-3
CASSSSSPGLAGSDTQYF
>TRBV2|TRBJ2-7
CASSSGPHEQYF
>TRBV13|TRBJ2-7
CASSPKQGRRSYEQYF
>TRBV19|TRBJ2-1
CASRTGGMDEQFF
>TRBV27|TRBJ2-7
CASRGNSGSSYEQYF
>TRBV6-1|TRBJ2-4
CASSEVPGIQYF
>TRBV4-1|TRBJ1-1
CASSPPGSLNTEAFF
>TRBV28|TRBJ1-2
CASRTAPYGYTF
>TRBV19|TRBJ2-3
CASSTGTSGHTQYF
>TRBV3-1|TRBJ2-3
CASSQDVYGRGTDTQYF
>TRBV30|TRBJ1-3
CAWSVQFSGNTIYF
>TRBV7-2|TRBJ1-5
CASSPGDINQPQHF
>TRBV11-2|TRBJ2-1
CASSLEALYGQFF
>TRBV24-1|TRBJ2-5
CATSDTRGLETQYF
>TRBV4-1|TRBJ2-3
CASSQDIGTSGRRTDTQYF
>TRBV6-2/TRBV6-3|TRBJ2-1
CAGSRTANSYNEQFF
>TRBV27|TRBJ1-1
CASSIQGGHTEAFF
>TRBV27|TRBJ2-7
CASSSPDRRAYEQYF
>TRBV5-6|TRBJ1-6
CASSLAVGTFADGSPLHF
>TRBV6-5|TRBJ2-2
CASSSRPNTGELFF
>TRBV7-3|TRBJ2-6
CASSLPGATGANVLTF
>TRBV7-2|TRBJ2-7
CASSQDTPSGRSF
>TRBV19|TRBJ2-7
CASTPGQGLYEQYF
>TRBV6-2/TRBV6-3|TRBJ2-3
CAARTSGTSTDTQYF
>TRBV19|TRBJ2-7
CASSLAGSAVHEQYF
>TRBV28|TRBJ1-1
CASSPARGVYTEAFF
>TRBV28|TRBJ2-7
CASSWPTSRVPYEQYF
>TRBV11-2|TRBJ2-1
CATAGIQGNYNEQFF
>TRBV2|TRBJ2-1
CASSERAGGPHEQFF
>TRBV2|TRBJ2-1
CASSLAGAGNEQFF
>TRBV19|TRBJ1-1
CASSLPGQGNYGAFF
>TRBV5-1|TRBJ2-1
CAGSFDRSSYNEQFF
>TRBV7-9|TRBJ2-3
CASSLATGRVDTQYF
>TRBV5-1|TRBJ1-1
CASSLALRGDTEAFF
>TRBV27|TRBJ2-7
CASSLSGYFYEQYF
>TRBV5-1|TRBJ2-1
CASSLAPLVLSDNEQFF
>TRBV5-1|TRBJ1-1
CASSFINGNTEAFF
>TRBV3-1|TRBJ2-2
CASSPGLAGGRDTGELFF
>TRBV19|TRBJ2-6
CASGHGGANVLTF
>TRBV6-2/TRBV6-3|TRBJ1-1
CASSYAGSLNTEAFF
>TRBV18|TRBJ1-6
CASSPARTDNSPLHF
>TRBV28|TRBJ2-7
CASSLTTLPYEQYF
>TRBV18|TRBJ2-7
CASSPQGAKLSEQYF
>TRBV24-1|TRBJ2-3
CATSDRGLGGRYVDTQYF
>TRBV20-1|TRBJ2-7
CSAPGQGAYEQYF
>TRBV6-1|TRBJ2-7
CASSWDPSYEQYF
>TRBV7-9|TRBJ2-7
CASSSGFGVSYEQYF
>TRBV6-2/TRBV6-3|TRBJ2-7
CASSERSREQYF
>TRBV10-3|TRBJ2-5
CAISLTSVQETQYF
>TRBV7-9|TRBJ2-7
CASSTDTAYEQYF
>TRBV5-1|TRBJ2-7
CASSLNGRIGTGYEQYF
>TRBV7-2|TRBJ2-7
CASRRGANLPGEQYF